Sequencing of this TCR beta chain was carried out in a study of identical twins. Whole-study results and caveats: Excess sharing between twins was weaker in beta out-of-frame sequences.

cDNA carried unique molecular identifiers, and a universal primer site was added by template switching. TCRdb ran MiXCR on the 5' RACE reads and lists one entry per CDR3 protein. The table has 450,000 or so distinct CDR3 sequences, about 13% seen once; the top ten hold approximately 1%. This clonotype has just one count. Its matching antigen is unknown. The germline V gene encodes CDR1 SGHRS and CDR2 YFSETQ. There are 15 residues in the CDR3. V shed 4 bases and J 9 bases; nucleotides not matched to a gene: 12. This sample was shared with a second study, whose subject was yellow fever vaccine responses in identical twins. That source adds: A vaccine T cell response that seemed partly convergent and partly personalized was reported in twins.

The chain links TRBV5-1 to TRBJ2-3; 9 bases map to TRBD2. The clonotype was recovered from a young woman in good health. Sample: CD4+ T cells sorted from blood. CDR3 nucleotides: TGCGCCAGCAGCCCGGTCGGGCGGGAGGGGCGGACGCAGTATTTT. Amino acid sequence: CASSPVGREGRTQYF.